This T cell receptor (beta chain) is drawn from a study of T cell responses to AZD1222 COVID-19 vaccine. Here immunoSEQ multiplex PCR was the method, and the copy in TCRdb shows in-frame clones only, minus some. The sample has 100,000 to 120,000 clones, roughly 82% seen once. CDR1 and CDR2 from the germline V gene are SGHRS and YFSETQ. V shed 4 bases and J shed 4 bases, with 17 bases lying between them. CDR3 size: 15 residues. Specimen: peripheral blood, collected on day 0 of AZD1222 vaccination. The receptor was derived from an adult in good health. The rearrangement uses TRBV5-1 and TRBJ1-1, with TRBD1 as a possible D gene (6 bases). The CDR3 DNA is TGCGCCAGCAGCGAACAGGGTTCACTACCCACTGAAGCTTTCTTT. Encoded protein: CASSEQGSLPTEAFF.